Listed here are 28 T cell receptor beta chains from one sample, sequenced in a study of cytomegalovirus exposure and HLA in healthy donors. The PCR employed 60 Vbeta primers together with 13 Jbeta primers. Assay: immunoSEQ multiplex PCR; the TCRdb copy retains only in-frame clones and omits some. The data contain fewer than 200,000 clones, 80% of them singletons. The specimen sequenced was PBMCs. These receptors originate from a woman in her forties or fifties in good health and CMV-seropositive.

V usage is TRBV9 and J usage is TRBJ2-1, with 10 bases lining up with TRBD2. Unmatched junction bases numbered 9, after V lost 2 bases and J lost 1 base. The germline gives CDR1 SGDLS, CDR2 YYNGEE. The CDR3 runs to 18 residues. This chain's CDR3 is CASSVGASGSRSYNEQFF. The CDR3 DNA is TGTGCCAGCAGCGTCGGGGCTAGCGGGAGTAGGTCCTACAATGAGCAGTTCTTC.

The rearrangement uses TRBV6-1 and TRBJ2-5; TRBD2 matches at 10 bases. The germline CDR1 and CDR2 sequences are MNHNS and SASEGT. The CDR3 length is 14 residues. With V trimmed by 4 bases and J by 11 bases, 10 bases remained unmatched. The DNA for the CDR3 is TGTGCCAGCAGTGCCGAGCGGGAGGGCATAAAGCAGTACTTC. Translation gives CASSAEREGIKQYF.

V is TRBV18 and J is TRBJ2-5; 7 bases are shared with TRBD1. The CDR3 has 13 residues. V trimming: 5 bases; J trimming: 3 bases; junction bases outside the gene matches: 3. CDR1 and CDR2 from the germline V gene are KGHSH and LQKENI. The CDR3 DNA follows: TGTGCCAGCTCAACCGGACAGGAAGAGACCCAGTACTTC. This translates into CASSTGQEETQYF.

This chain connects TRBV25-1 to TRBJ2-7; 7 nucleotides line up with TRBD2. J lost 2 bases, V lost 4 bases, and 11 bases had no gene match. The CDR3 consists of 16 residues. CDR1 and CDR2 (germline): MGHDK, SYGVNS. The CDR3 DNA follows: TGTGCCAGCAGTGTTCGAGCGGGACTTCCACCCTACGAGCAGTACTTC. This gives the protein CASSVRAGLPPYEQYF.

J is TRBJ2-1 and V is TRBV11-3; TRBD2 agrees at 13 bases. V gave up 4 bases and J gave up 9 bases; unmatched junction bases: 6. Germline V lookup: CDR1 SGHNT, CDR2 YENEEA. This CDR3 contains 15 residues. CDR3: CASSSTSGGWGEQFF. The CDR3 bases are TGTGCCAGCAGCTCGACTAGCGGGGGGTGGGGTGAGCAGTTCTTC. Variable domain in full (rest from reference TRBV11-3 and TRBJ2-1): EAGVVQSPRYKIIEKKQPVAFWCNPISGHNTLYWYLQNLGQGPELLIRYENEEAVDDSQLPKDRFSAERLKGVDSTLKIQPAELGDSAVYLCASSSTSGGWGEQFFGPGTRLTVL.

With respect to this clone: The sample contains more than one DNA sequence encoding this CDR3. The chain combines TRBV6-5 with TRBJ1-5, with unresolved D. Germline CDR1 MNHEY, CDR2 SVGAGI. V was clipped by 2 bases and J by 0 bases, with 8 bases between them. The CDR3 loop spans 15 amino acids. Here the CDR3 reads CASSYGRNSNQPQHF. The DNA of the CDR3 is TGTGCCAGCAGTTACGGCAGGAATAGCAATCAGCCCCAGCATTTT.

The chain employs TRBV6-5 and TRBJ2-3; TRBD1 matches 8 bases. The CDR3 length is 14 residues. Per germline, CDR1 MNHEY and CDR2 SVGAGI. V lost 6 bases and J lost 1; bases outside the gene matches: 3. The CDR3 nucleotides read TGTGCCAGCAGCTCGACAGGGGGCACAGATACGCAGTATTTT. It yields the protein CASSSTGGTDTQYF.

The gene calls are TRBV6-5 and TRBJ1-2; 7 bases line up with TRBD1. This CDR3 is 14 amino acids long. Germline assignment: CDR1 MNHEY and CDR2 SVGAGI. V lost 5 bases to trimming and J lost 2 bases; unmatched junction nucleotides: 5. Here the CDR3 DNA reads TGTGCCAGCAGTCGACAGGGCGTCAACTATGGCTACACCTTC. Its protein product is CASSRQGVNYGYTF.

The CDR3 here is CASSLGNRDRFGNEQFF. CDR3 DNA sequence: TGTGCCAGCAGCTTAGGGAATCGGGACAGGTTTGGGAATGAGCAGTTCTTC. This sequence joins TRBV7-9 and TRBJ2-1, with 8 bases lining up with TRBD1. V lost 1 base and J lost 7; bases outside the gene matches: 12. CDR3 length: 17 residues. Germline V gene data show CDR1 as SEHNR and CDR2 as FQNEAQ (reference sequence). Full variable domain (rest looked up from reference TRBV7-9 and TRBJ2-1): DTGVSQNPRHKITKRGQNVTFRCDPISEHNRLYWYRQTLGQGPEFLTYFQNEAQLEKSRLLSDRFSAERPKGSFSTLEIQRTEQGDSAMYLCASSLGNRDRFGNEQFFGPGTRLTVL.

This chain joins TRBV5-4 and TRBJ1-1; 12 bases map to TRBD1. There are 16 residues in the CDR3. Germline trimming cut 4 bases from V and 4 bases from J; bases unmatched to any gene: 8. Germline CDR1 and CDR2: SGHNT and YYREEE (reference sequence). This CDR3 is CASSDRDRGRATEAFF. In DNA form, the CDR3 reads TGTGCCAGCAGCGACCGGGACAGGGGGCGGGCCACTGAAGCTTTCTTT.

This clone was detected once. The genes are TRBV4-2 and TRBJ2-7; 7 nucleotides agree with TRBD1. Germline CDR1 is LGHNA and CDR2 is YNFKEQ. Germline trimming cut 5 bases from V and 2 bases from J; bases unmatched to any gene: 6. This CDR3 is built from 14 residues. DNA of the CDR3: TGTGCCAGCAGCGGACAGGACAGCCCCTACGAGCAGTACTTC. Translated: CASSGQDSPYEQYF.

The V gene is TRBV28, the J gene TRBJ2-1, with D possibly TRBD1 on 6 matching bases. V lost 8 bases to trimming and J lost 4 bases, with 15 bases between them. The CDR3 totals 14 residues. Per the germline V gene, CDR1 is MDHEN and CDR2 is SYDVKM. The CDR3 DNA sequence: TGTGCCAGCTACCAAACGACAGGATACAATGAGCAGTTCTTC. Translating it yields CASYQTTGYNEQFF.

The chain couples TRBV5-8 to TRBJ2-3; 10 bases line up with TRBD1. Germline V CDR1 and CDR2: SGHTS, YDEGEE. J was trimmed by 1 base and V by 4 bases; bases with no gene match: 12. CDR3 size: 18 residues. CDR3 residues: CASSPWGTGTGGTDTQYF. The CDR3 DNA sequence: TGTGCCAGCAGCCCCTGGGGCACCGGGACAGGGGGCACAGATACGCAGTATTTT.

The rearrangement uses TRBV9 and TRBJ2-2, with 9 bases matching TRBD1. Germline trimming cut 3 bases from V and 0 bases from J; bases unmatched to any gene: 0. The CDR3 covers 15 residues. CDR1 and CDR2 from the germline V gene are SGDLS and YYNGEE. CDR3 in amino acids: CASSGDRANTGELFF. The CDR3 DNA reads as TGTGCCAGCAGCGGGGACAGGGCGAACACCGGGGAGCTGTTTTTT. Together with reference TRBV9 and TRBJ2-2, the CDR3 gives the full variable domain: DSGVTQTPKHLITATGQRVTLRCSPRSGDLSVYWYQQSLDQGLQFLIQYYNGEERAKGNILERFSAQQFPDLHSELNLSSLELGDSALYFCASSGDRANTGELFFGEGSRLTVL.

V gene TRBV7-3 combines with J gene TRBJ2-2; 7 positions agree with TRBD1. Trimming took 5 bases from V and 2 from J; bases not matched to a gene: 2. The germline gives CDR1 SGHTA, CDR2 FQGTGA. The CDR3 extends over 14 amino acids. The CDR3 loop is CASSRDSNTGELFF. For the CDR3, the DNA is TGTGCCAGCAGCCGGGACAGCAACACCGGGGAGCTGTTTTTT.

J is TRBJ2-1 and V is TRBV5-6; 8 nucleotides align to TRBD2. Germline V gene data show CDR1 as SGHDT and CDR2 as YYEEEE. The J segment lost 7 bases and the V segment lost 0 bases, leaving 3 bases of the junction unmatched. CDR3 length: 14 amino acids. CDR3 sequence (DNA): TGTGCCAGCAGCTTGGTCGGGAGGGTGAATGAGCAGTTCTTC. It is translated as CASSLVGRVNEQFF.

This chain connects TRBV9 to TRBJ2-1; D might be TRBD1 (6 bases). V was cut by 0 bases and J by 2 bases, with 9 bases left in between. CDR3 size: 15 residues. The germline V gene encodes CDR1 SGDLS and CDR2 YYNGEE. The DNA for the CDR3 is TGTGCCAGCAGCGTAGTGGGGGACACCTACAATGAGCAGTTCTTC. It translates to CASSVVGDTYNEQFF.

The rearrangement links TRBV5-1 to TRBJ2-7; TRBD2 matches 11 bases. V shed 0 bases and J 2 bases; nucleotides not matched to a gene: 4. The CDR3 is made up of 16 amino acids. Germline-derived CDR1 and CDR2 are SGHRS and YFSETQ. As DNA, the CDR3 is TGCGCCAGCAGCTTGGGAGGGACTAGCGGCACCTACGAGCAGTACTTC. Its translation: CASSLGGTSGTYEQYF.

This clone was picked up one time. This chain connects TRBV7-2 to TRBJ1-1; 7 bases align to TRBD1. The ends lost 2 bases at V and 5 bases at J; junction bases unmatched: 5. CDR3 length: 14 amino acids. Per the germline V gene, CDR1 is SGHTA and CDR2 is FQGNSA. The CDR3 loop is CASSLNQGQTEAFF. In nucleotides, the CDR3 is TGTGCCAGCAGCTTAAACCAGGGACAGACTGAAGCTTTCTTT.

V and J are TRBV6-5 and TRBJ2-7; D perhaps matches TRBD2 (7 bases). Germline CDR1 MNHEY, CDR2 SVGAGI. The CDR3 has 12 amino acids. V gave up 6 bases and J gave up 3 bases, with 9 bases separating them. Written as DNA, the CDR3 is TGTGCCAGCAGGGGAGGGGGCTACGAGCAGTACTTC. This encodes CASRGGGYEQYF.

V and J are TRBV27 and TRBJ2-7; 7 bases agree with TRBD2. V trimming: 2 bases; J trimming: 4 bases; junction bases outside the gene matches: 5. Germline loops: CDR1 MNHEY, CDR2 SMNVEV (reference sequence). This CDR3 region has 14 residues. The CDR3 reads CASSLSPSGYEQYF. The CDR3 region has the DNA TGTGCCAGCAGTTTAAGTCCTAGCGGTTACGAGCAGTACTTC.

The rearrangement links TRBV5-1 to TRBJ2-2; 7 bases agree with TRBD1. Per the germline V gene, CDR1 is SGHRS and CDR2 is YFSETQ. The CDR3 contains 15 residues. The trim removed 5 bases at V and 2 bases at J, leaving 6 bases unmatched. CDR3 in DNA: TGCGCCAGCAGTTCCGGGACAGTAAACACCGGGGAGCTGTTTTTT. This translates into CASSSGTVNTGELFF.

This clone is a singleton in its sample. This chain joins TRBV11-3 and TRBJ2-2; D not certain. The CDR3 has 14 residues. Trimming pared 0 bases from V and 5 bases from J, leaving 7 bases between. The germline CDR1 and CDR2 sequences are SGHNT and YENEEA. CDR3 nucleotides: TGTGCCAGCAGCTTAGAATGGCAGACCGGGGAGCTGTTTTTT. Residues: CASSLEWQTGELFF.

This clone was counted once. One end of the junction fails to match germline, which may point to a read error. The gene calls are TRBV7-7 and TRBJ2-7; the D gene is possibly TRBD1 (6 bases). The CDR3 loop spans 13 amino acids. CDR1 SSHAT and CDR2 FNYEAQ come from the germline V gene (reference sequence). As DNA, the CDR3 is TGTGCTAGCAGCTTAGGGACAACGGACGAGCAGTACTTC. It encodes CASSLGTTDEQYF.

CDR3 sequence reads: CASSRETGTNYGYTF. The CDR3 DNA sequence: TGTGCCAGTAGTCGAGAGACAGGGACAAACTATGGCTACACCTTC. The rearrangement uses TRBV19 and TRBJ1-2; 7 positions match TRBD1. This CDR3 is 15 amino acids long. Trimming cost V 5 bases and J 2 bases; bases outside gene matches: 8. CDR1 and CDR2 from the germline V gene are LNHDA and SQIVND (reference sequence).

The chain links TRBV10-3 to TRBJ2-3, with D possibly being TRBD1 (5 bases). Between the trimmed V and J ends, which lost 5 bases and 2 bases, there was a span of 8 bases. CDR1 ENHRY and CDR2 SYGVKD come from the germline V gene. This CDR3 has 13 residues. CDR3: CAISKGVTDTQYF. The CDR3 DNA reads as TGTGCCATCAGTAAAGGGGTCACAGATACGCAGTATTTT.

The genes are TRBV6-1 and TRBJ2-1; 9 nucleotides line up with TRBD2. The V gene's germline CDR1 is MNHNS and CDR2 SASEGT. V dropped 7 bases and J dropped 4; count of bases not matched to a gene: 8. This CDR3 has 15 amino acids. CDR3 protein: CASTRGAGGYNEQFF. In nucleotides, the CDR3 is TGTGCCAGCACCCGGGGGGCGGGGGGGTACAATGAGCAGTTCTTC.

In its sample, this clone was seen a few times. The DNA for the CDR3 is TGTGCCACCAGCCCGGGACAGGGTAGGAACACCGGGGAGCTGTTTTTT. It yields the protein CATSPGQGRNTGELFF. The chain recombines TRBV15 with TRBJ2-2; the match to TRBD1 covers 9 bases. The CDR3 covers 16 residues. With V trimmed by 5 bases and J by 1 base, 5 bases remained unmatched. CDR1 and CDR2 (germline): LNHNV, YYDKDF (reference sequence). Using reference TRBV15 and TRBJ2-2 for the parts outside the CDR3, the full variable domain is DAMVIQNPRYQVTQFGKPVTLSCSQTLNHNVMYWYQQKSSQAPKLLFHYYDKDFNNEADTPDNFQSRRPNTSFCFLDIRSPGLGDTAMYLCATSPGQGRNTGELFFGEGSRLTVL.